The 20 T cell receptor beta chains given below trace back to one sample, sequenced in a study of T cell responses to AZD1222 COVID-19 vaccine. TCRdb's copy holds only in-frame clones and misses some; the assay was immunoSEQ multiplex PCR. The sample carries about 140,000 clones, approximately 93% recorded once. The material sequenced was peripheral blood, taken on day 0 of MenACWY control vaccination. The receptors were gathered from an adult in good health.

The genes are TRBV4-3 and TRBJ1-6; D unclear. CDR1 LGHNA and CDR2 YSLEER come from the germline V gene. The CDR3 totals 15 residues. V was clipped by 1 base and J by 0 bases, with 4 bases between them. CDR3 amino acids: CASSQAGSYNSPLHF. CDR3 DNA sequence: TGCGCCAGCAGCCAAGCAGGCTCCTATAATTCACCCCTCCACTTT.

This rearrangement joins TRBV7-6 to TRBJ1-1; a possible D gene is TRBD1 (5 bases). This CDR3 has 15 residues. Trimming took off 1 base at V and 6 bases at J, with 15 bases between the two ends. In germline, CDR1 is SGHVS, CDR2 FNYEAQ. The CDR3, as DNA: TGTGCCAGCAGCTTAGATCCGACAGAGATGGCTGAAGCTTTCTTT. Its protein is CASSLDPTEMAEAFF.

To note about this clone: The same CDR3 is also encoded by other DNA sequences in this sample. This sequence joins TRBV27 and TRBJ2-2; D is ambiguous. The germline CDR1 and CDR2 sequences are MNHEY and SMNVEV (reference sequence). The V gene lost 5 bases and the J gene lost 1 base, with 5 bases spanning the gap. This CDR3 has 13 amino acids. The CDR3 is CASSPLNTGELFF. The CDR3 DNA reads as TGTGCCAGCAGTCCTCTGAACACCGGGGAGCTGTTTTTT.

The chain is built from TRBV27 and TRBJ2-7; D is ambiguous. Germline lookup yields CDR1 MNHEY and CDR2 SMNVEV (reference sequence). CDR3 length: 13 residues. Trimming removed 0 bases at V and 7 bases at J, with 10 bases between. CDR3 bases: TGTGCCAGCAGTTTATCAAGGGTGGCTGAGCAGTACTTC. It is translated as CASSLSRVAEQYF.

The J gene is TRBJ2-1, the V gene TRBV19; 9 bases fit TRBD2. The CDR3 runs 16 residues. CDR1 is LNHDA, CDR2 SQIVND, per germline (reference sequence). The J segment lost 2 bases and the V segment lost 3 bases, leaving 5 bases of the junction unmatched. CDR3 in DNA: TGTGCCAGTAGTATGGGTAGCGGGGGAACCTACAATGAGCAGTTCTTC. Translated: CASSMGSGGTYNEQFF.

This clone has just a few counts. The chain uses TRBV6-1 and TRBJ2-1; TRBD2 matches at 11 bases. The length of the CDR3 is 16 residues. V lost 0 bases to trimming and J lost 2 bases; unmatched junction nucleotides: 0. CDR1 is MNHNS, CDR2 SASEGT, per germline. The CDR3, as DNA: TGTGCCAGCAGTGAAGCTAGCGGGGGGGCCTACAATGAGCAGTTCTTC. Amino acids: CASSEASGGAYNEQFF.

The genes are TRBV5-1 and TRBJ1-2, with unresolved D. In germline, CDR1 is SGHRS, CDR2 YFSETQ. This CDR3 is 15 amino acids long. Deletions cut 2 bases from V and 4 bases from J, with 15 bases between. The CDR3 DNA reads TGCGCCAGCAGCTTAATTGGCCAGCCGAGCTATGGCTACACCTTC. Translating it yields CASSLIGQPSYGYTF.

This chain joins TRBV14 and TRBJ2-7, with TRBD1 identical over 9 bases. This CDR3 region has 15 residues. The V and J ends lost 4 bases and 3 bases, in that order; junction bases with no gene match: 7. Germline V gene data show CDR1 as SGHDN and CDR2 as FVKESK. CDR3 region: CASSREGQGFYEQYF. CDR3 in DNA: TGTGCCAGCAGCCGAGAGGGACAGGGATTCTACGAGCAGTACTTC.

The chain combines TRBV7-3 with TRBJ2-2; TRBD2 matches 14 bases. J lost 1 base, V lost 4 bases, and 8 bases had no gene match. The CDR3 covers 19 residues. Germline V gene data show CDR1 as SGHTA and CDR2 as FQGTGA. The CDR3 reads CASSSQRLAGGQNTGELFF. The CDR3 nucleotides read TGTGCCAGCAGCTCCCAACGACTAGCGGGGGGGCAGAACACCGGGGAGCTGTTTTTT. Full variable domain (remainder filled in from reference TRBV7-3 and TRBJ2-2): GAGVSQTPSNKVTEKGKYVELRCDPISGHTALYWYRQSLGQGPEFLIYFQGTGAADDSGLPNDRFFAVRPEGSVSTLKIQRTERGDSAVYLCASSSQRLAGGQNTGELFFGEGSRLTVL.

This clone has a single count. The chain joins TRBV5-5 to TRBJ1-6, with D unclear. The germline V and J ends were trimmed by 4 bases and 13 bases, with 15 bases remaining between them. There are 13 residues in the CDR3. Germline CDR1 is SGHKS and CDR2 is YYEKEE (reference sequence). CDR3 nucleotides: TGTGCCAGCAGCAGCGGGCCTGATACTCCCCTCCACTTT. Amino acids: CASSSGPDTPLHF.

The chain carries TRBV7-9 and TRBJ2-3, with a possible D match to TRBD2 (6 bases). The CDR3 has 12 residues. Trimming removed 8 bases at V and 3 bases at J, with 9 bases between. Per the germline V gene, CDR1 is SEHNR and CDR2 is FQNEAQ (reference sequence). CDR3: CASAGSTDTQYF. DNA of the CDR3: TGTGCCAGCGCGGGGAGTACAGATACGCAGTATTTT.

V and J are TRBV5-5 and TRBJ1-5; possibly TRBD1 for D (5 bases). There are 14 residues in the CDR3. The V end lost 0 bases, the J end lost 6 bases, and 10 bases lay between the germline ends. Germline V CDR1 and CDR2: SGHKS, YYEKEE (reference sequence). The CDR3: CASSLASGGQPQHF. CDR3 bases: TGTGCCAGCAGCTTGGCTTCTGGGGGTCAGCCCCAGCATTTT.

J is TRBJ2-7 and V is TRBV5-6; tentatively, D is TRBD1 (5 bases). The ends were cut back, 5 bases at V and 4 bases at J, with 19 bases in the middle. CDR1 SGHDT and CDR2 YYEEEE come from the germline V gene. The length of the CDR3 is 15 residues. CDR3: CASRKRQQSRYEQYF. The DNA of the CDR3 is TGTGCCAGCAGGAAAAGACAGCAAAGTCGGTACGAGCAGTACTTC. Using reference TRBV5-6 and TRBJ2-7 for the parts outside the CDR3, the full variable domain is DAGVTQSPTHLIKTRGQQVTLRCSPKSGHDTVSWYQQALGQGPQFIFQYYEEEERQRGNFPDRFSGHQFPNYSSELNVNALLLGDSALYLCASRKRQQSRYEQYFGPGTRLTVT.

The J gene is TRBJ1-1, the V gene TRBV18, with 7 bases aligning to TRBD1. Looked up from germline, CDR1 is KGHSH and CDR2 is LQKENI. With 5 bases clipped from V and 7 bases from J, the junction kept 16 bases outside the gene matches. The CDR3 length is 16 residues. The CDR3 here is CASSTLSGKGAGEAFF. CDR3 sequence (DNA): TGTGCCAGCTCAACGCTGTCTGGGAAGGGGGCTGGTGAAGCTTTCTTT.

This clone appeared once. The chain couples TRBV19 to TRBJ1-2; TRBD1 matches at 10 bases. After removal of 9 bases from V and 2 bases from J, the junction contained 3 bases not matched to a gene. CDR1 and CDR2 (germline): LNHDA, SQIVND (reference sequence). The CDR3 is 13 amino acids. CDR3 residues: CASRDRGNYGYTF. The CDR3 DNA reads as TGTGCCAGCCGGGACAGGGGCAACTATGGCTACACCTTC. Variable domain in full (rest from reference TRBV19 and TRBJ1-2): DGGITQSPKYLFRKEGQNVTLSCEQNLNHDAMYWYRQDPGQGLRLIYYSQIVNDFQKGDIAEGYSVSREKKESFPLTVTSAQKNPTAFYLCASRDRGNYGYTFGSGTRLTVV.

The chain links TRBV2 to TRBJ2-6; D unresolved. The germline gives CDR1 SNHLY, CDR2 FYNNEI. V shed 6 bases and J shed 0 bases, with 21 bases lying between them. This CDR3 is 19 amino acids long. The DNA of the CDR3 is TGTGCCAGCAGCAAAAACCAAGTTCTCATGCACTCTGGGGCCAACGTCCTGACTTTC. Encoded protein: CASSKNQVLMHSGANVLTF.

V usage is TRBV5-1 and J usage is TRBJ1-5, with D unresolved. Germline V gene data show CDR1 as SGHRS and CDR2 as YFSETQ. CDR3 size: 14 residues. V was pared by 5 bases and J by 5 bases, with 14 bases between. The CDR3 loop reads CASSEGSGDQPQHF. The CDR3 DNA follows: TGCGCCAGCAGTGAGGGCAGTGGGGATCAGCCCCAGCATTTT.

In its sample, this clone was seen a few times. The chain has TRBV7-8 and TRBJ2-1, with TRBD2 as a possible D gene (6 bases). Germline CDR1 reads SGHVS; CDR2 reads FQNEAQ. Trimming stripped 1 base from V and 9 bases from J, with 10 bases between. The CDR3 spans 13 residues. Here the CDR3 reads CASSLEEGTEQFF. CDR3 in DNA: TGTGCCAGCAGCTTAGAGGAGGGGACTGAGCAGTTCTTC.

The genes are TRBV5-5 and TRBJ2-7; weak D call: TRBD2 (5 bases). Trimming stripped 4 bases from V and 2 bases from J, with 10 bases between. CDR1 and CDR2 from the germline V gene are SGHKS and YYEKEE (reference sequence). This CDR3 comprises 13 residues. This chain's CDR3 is CASSRTGTYEQYF. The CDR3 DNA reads TGTGCCAGCAGCCGAACGGGGACCTACGAGCAGTACTTC.

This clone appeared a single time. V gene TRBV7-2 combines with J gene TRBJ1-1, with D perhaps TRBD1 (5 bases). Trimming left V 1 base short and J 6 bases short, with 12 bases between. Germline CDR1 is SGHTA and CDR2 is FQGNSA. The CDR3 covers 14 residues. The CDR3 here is CASSLVGRAAEAFF. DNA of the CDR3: TGTGCCAGCAGCTTAGTAGGCAGGGCCGCTGAAGCTTTCTTT.